This TCR beta chain was observed in a study of regulatory T cells in long-lasting Graves disease. Time point indicated: newly diagnosed GD, antithyroid drugs for less than 3 months. There was RNA extracted from PBMCs, and the TCR library was made from it. Through Arm-PCR of CDR3 regions and iRepertoire HTBI primers, TCR beta libraries were built. One entry per CDR3 protein, called by TCRdb with MiXCR from the multiplex PCR reads. This table holds 520,000 or so distinct CDR3 sequences, approximately 12% found once. In its sample, this clonotype was seen many times. Trimming at V came to 1 base and at J to 4 bases, leaving 3 bases not matched to a gene. The CDR3 extends over 15 amino acids. Germline V gene sequence: CDR1 SGHNT, CDR2 YYREEE (reference sequence). This sample also appeared in a second study, on T cells in Graves' hyperthyroidism and ophthalmopathy. That paper notes: Exclusion criteria comprised uncontrolled infection, other autoimmune disease, pregnancy or lactation. Clinical symptoms, serum thyroxine, TRAb, thyroid ultrasound and orbital computed tomography established diagnosis. In blood, most of the thyroid clonotypes expanded above 0.001 were also present.

The rearrangement uses TRBV5-4 and TRBJ2-5, with TRBD2 identical over 11 bases. This specimen was peripheral blood mononuclear cells (PBMCs), taken at new diagnosis, from a patient treated with antithyroid drugs. The receptor was derived from a woman between 25 and 40 years old with Graves disease. The CDR3 protein is CASSLKLAGGETQYF. CDR3 nucleotides: TGTGCCAGCAGCTTGAAGCTAGCGGGAGGAGAGACCCAGTACTTC.